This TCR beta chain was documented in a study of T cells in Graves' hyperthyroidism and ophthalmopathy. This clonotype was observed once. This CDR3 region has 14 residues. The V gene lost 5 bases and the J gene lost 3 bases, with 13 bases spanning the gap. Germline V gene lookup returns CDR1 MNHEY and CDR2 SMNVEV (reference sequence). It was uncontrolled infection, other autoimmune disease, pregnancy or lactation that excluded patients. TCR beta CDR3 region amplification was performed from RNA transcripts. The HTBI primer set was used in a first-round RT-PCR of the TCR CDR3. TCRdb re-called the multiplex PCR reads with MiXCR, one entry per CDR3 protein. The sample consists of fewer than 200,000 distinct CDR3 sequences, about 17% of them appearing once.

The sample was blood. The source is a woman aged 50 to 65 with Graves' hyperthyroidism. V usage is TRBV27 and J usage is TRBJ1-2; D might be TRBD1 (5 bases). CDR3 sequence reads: CASSPPGGYYGYTF. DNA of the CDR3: TGTGCCAGCAGTCCCCCGGGGGGGTACTATGGCTACACCTTC.